This passage covers 21 T cell receptor beta chains from one sample sequenced in a study of cytomegalovirus exposure and HLA in healthy donors. The study ran its PCR with 60 Vbeta and 13 Jbeta primers. Some clones are missing from TCRdb's copy, which holds only in-frame ones; the method was immunoSEQ multiplex PCR. The data show 110,000 to 150,000 clones, around 80% seen once. Source material: PBMCs. These receptors originate from a woman in her thirties or forties in good health and CMV-seropositive.

This clone turned up a few times. The rearrangement links TRBV9 to TRBJ2-2, with a possible D match to TRBD1 (6 bases). CDR1 SGDLS and CDR2 YYNGEE come from the germline V gene. Trimming took 6 bases from V and 5 from J, leaving 17 bases between them. The CDR3 is made up of 15 amino acids. The CDR3 protein is CASTGGLRGTGELFF. CDR3 coding DNA: TGTGCCAGCACCGGAGGCCTCAGGGGAACCGGGGAGCTGTTTTTT.

V gene TRBV9 combines with J gene TRBJ2-5; D is unresolved. CDR3 length: 11 residues. Between the trimmed V and J ends, which lost 3 bases and 3 bases, there was a span of 3 bases. Germline lookup yields CDR1 SGDLS and CDR2 YYNGEE. The CDR3 is CASSAEETQYF. CDR3 coding DNA: TGTGCCAGCAGCGCAGAAGAGACCCAGTACTTC.

This clone is a singleton in its sample. The CDR3 nucleotides are TGTGCCAGCAGTTTGGGGACAGGGGGCCAGTACGAGCAGTACTTC. It specifies CASSLGTGGQYEQYF. The chain combines TRBV27 with TRBJ2-7, with 12 bases lining up with TRBD1. The germline V gene encodes CDR1 MNHEY and CDR2 SMNVEV (reference sequence). V trimming: 3 bases; J trimming: 4 bases; junction bases outside the gene matches: 4. CDR3 size: 15 residues.

This clone was seen at least ten times. The V gene is TRBV6-6, the J gene TRBJ1-1; the D gene is possibly TRBD1 (6 bases). Germline CDR1 reads MNHNY; CDR2 reads SVGAGI (reference sequence). Trimming took 6 bases from V and 1 from J, leaving 9 bases between them. There are 13 residues in the CDR3. The CDR3 DNA reads TGTGCCAGCAGAATACAGGGGAACACTGAAGCTTTCTTT. It yields the protein CASRIQGNTEAFF.

The V call is TRBV7-9, the J call TRBJ2-3; 7 bases match TRBD2. The CDR3 totals 15 residues. Germline CDR1 is SEHNR and CDR2 is FQNEAQ (reference sequence). Germline trimming cut 2 bases from V and 1 base from J; bases unmatched to any gene: 3. The CDR3 region is CASSLQAGRTDTQYF. DNA of the CDR3: TGTGCCAGCAGCTTACAAGCGGGGCGCACAGATACGCAGTATTTT.

The rearrangement joins TRBV5-8 to TRBJ2-1; 8 bases map to TRBD2. The ends lost 10 bases at V and 5 bases at J; junction bases unmatched: 8. The CDR3 is 13 residues long. Germline assignment: CDR1 SGHTS and CDR2 YDEGEE. CDR3 DNA sequence: TGTGCCGGAGAAGCGGGAGCTGACAATGAGCAGTTCTTC. As protein: CAGEAGADNEQFF.

The chain combines TRBV9 with TRBJ2-7, with 10 bases fitting TRBD1. V shed 2 bases, J shed 1 base, and the junction held 3 bases outside the gene matches. Per the germline V gene, CDR1 is SGDLS and CDR2 is YYNGEE. CDR3 size: 15 residues. The CDR3 here is CASSVGTGVSYEQYF. The CDR3 DNA follows: TGTGCCAGCAGCGTCGGGACAGGGGTGTCCTACGAGCAGTACTTC.

The rearrangement uses TRBV27 and TRBJ2-7, with TRBD2 as a possible D gene (5 bases). With 2 bases removed from V and 3 bases from J, the gap between germline ends came to 11 bases. The CDR3 spans 14 residues. Germline values: CDR1 MNHEY, CDR2 SMNVEV (reference sequence). The CDR3 DNA reads TGTGCCAGCAGTTTAAGAGAGGGTGTCTACGAGCAGTACTTC. It specifies CASSLREGVYEQYF.

The CDR3: CAIPGQGRGEQFF. The CDR3 bases are TGTGCCATCCCGGGACAGGGGAGGGGTGAGCAGTTCTTC. The chain is built from TRBV11-2 and TRBJ2-1, with 10 bases lining up with TRBD1. The length of the CDR3 is 13 residues. V trimming: 10 bases; J trimming: 9 bases; junction bases outside the gene matches: 9. From germline, CDR1 is SGHAT and CDR2 FQNNGV.

V and J are TRBV7-2 and TRBJ1-2; 9 positions agree with TRBD1. CDR1 SGHTA and CDR2 FQGNSA come from the germline V gene. There are 13 residues in the CDR3. V was clipped by 5 bases and J by 5 bases; unmatched bases: 3. The CDR3 sequence: CASSPGQGYGYTF. CDR3 DNA sequence: TGTGCCAGCAGCCCCGGACAGGGGTATGGCTACACCTTC.

This chain uses TRBV5-1 with TRBJ1-2; 7 bases line up with TRBD1. CDR3 size: 16 residues. Germline V gives CDR1 SGHRS, CDR2 YFSETQ. V shed 0 bases, J shed 4 bases, and the junction held 9 bases outside the gene matches. CDR3 protein: CASSLERGRQTYGYTF. The CDR3 DNA reads TGCGCCAGCAGCTTGGAAAGGGGGCGACAGACCTATGGCTACACCTTC.

The chain employs TRBV2 and TRBJ2-5; 9 bases are shared with TRBD1. The V and J ends lost 6 bases and 5 bases, in that order; junction bases with no gene match: 7. The CDR3 has 14 amino acids. In germline, CDR1 is SNHLY, CDR2 FYNNEI. CDR3 residues: CASRLGQGSETQYF. CDR3 coding DNA: TGTGCCAGCAGACTCGGACAGGGGAGCGAGACCCAGTACTTC.

The rearrangement links TRBV29-1 to TRBJ2-1; TRBD2 aligns across 9 bases. The CDR3 contains 13 residues. The germline gives CDR1 SQVTM, CDR2 ANQGSEA. After removal of 7 bases from V and 0 bases from J, the junction contained 1 base not matched to a gene. CDR3 DNA: TGCAGCGGTAGCGGGAGCTCCTACAATGAGCAGTTCTTC. It translates to CSGSGSSYNEQFF.

The gene calls are TRBV11-2 and TRBJ2-5, with D maybe TRBD2 (6 bases). Germline V gives CDR1 SGHAT, CDR2 FQNNGV. The CDR3 consists of 16 residues. V was cut by 2 bases and J by 2 bases, with 15 bases left in between. As DNA, the CDR3 is TGTGCCAGCAGCTTAATTCTCGGGGGAATACAAGAGACCCAGTACTTC. This translates into CASSLILGGIQETQYF. Combining the CDR3 with reference TRBV11-2 and TRBJ2-5 gives the whole variable domain EAGVAQSPRYKIIEKRQSVAFWCNPISGHATLYWYQQILGQGPKLLIQFQNNGVVDDSQLPKDRFSAERLKGVDSTLKIQPAKLEDSAVYLCASSLILGGIQETQYFGPGTRLLVL.

The chain links TRBV4-2 to TRBJ2-1; 7 nucleotides align to TRBD2. The CDR3 has 15 residues. The germline gives CDR1 LGHNA, CDR2 YNFKEQ. With V trimmed by 5 bases and J by 7 bases, 11 bases remained unmatched. The CDR3 bases are TGTGCCAGCAGCGGACGGGCGGGAGCTGGTAATGAGCAGTTCTTC. It encodes CASSGRAGAGNEQFF.

The gene calls are TRBV29-1 and TRBJ2-3; D gene unclear. Trimming removed 0 bases at V and 6 bases at J, with 7 bases between. CDR1 is SQVTM, CDR2 ANQGSEA, per germline. The CDR3 covers 12 residues. CDR3 residues: CSVEDRVDTQYF. As DNA, the CDR3 is TGCAGCGTTGAAGATCGGGTGGATACGCAGTATTTT.

The chain is built from TRBV11-2 and TRBJ2-3; a weak D match, TRBD2 (6 bases). Germline CDR1 is SGHAT and CDR2 is FQNNGV. V lost 0 bases to trimming and J lost 4 bases, with 11 bases between them. The CDR3 contains 15 residues. CDR3 residues: CASSLERWGADTQYF. DNA for the CDR3: TGTGCCAGCAGCTTAGAGCGATGGGGGGCAGATACGCAGTATTTT.

This chain joins TRBV19 and TRBJ1-1; weak D call: TRBD1 (5 bases). The germline V gene has CDR1 LNHDA and CDR2 SQIVND (reference sequence). V was cut by 7 bases and J by 8 bases, with 23 bases left in between. The CDR3 is 15 residues long. This CDR3 reads CASTYTLGREPEAFF. DNA of the CDR3: TGTGCCAGTACCTATACTTTGGGCAGGGAACCCGAAGCTTTCTTT.

The chain joins TRBV18 to TRBJ2-1; D might be TRBD2 (5 bases). This CDR3 has 15 residues. V was pared by 3 bases and J by 8 bases, with 17 bases between. Germline assignment: CDR1 KGHSH and CDR2 LQKENI. The CDR3 is CASSPVDSIGDEQFF. CDR3 nucleotides: TGTGCCAGCTCACCTGTAGACTCCATCGGGGATGAGCAGTTCTTC. The full variable domain, rest sourced from reference TRBV18 and TRBJ2-1, is NAGVMQNPRHLVRRRGQEARLRCSPMKGHSHVYWYRQLPEEGLKFMVYLQKENIIDESGMPKERFSAEFPKEGPSILRIQQVVRGDSAAYFCASSPVDSIGDEQFFGPGTRLTVL.

The chain links TRBV25-1 to TRBJ2-5; D gene unclear. CDR1 is MGHDK and CDR2 is SYGVNS in the germline V gene. The CDR3 extends over 14 amino acids. V was clipped by 4 bases and J by 5 bases, with 14 bases between them. CDR3 amino acids: CASSGSIPTETQYF. The CDR3 bases are TGTGCCAGCAGTGGCAGTATACCAACGGAGACCCAGTACTTC. The full variable domain, its missing parts supplied by reference TRBV25-1 and TRBJ2-5, is EADIYQTPRYLVIGTGKKITLECSQTMGHDKMYWYQQDPGMELHLIHYSYGVNSTEKGDLSSESTVSRIRTEHFPLTLESARPSHTSQYLCASSGSIPTETQYFGPGTRLLVL.

V usage is TRBV6-5 and J usage is TRBJ2-7, with 7 bases aligning to TRBD1. In germline, CDR1 is MNHEY, CDR2 SVGAGI. This CDR3 is 14 amino acids long. V dropped 3 bases and J dropped 5; count of bases not matched to a gene: 7. The CDR3 coding sequence is TGTGCCAGCAGTTATAGAGGACAGGTAGACGAGCAGTACTTC. Translating it yields CASSYRGQVDEQYF.